The 12 T cell receptor beta chains listed next were all sequenced from one sample in a study of shared clonotypes between healthy human individuals. Profiled with immunoSEQ multiplex PCR; TCRdb holds only in-frame clones, not every one. The sample consists of around 2.1 million clones, about 93% of them appearing once. The naive CD8 fraction comprised CD45RO-negative cells positively selected for CCR7 and excluded terminally differentiated effector memory CD45RA+ cells. The sequencing input was naive CD8+ T cells from PBMCs. The receptors come from a man between 18 and 29 years old in good health. Some clones in this sample may be carry-over from other donors' samples.

The chain is built from TRBV5-6 and TRBJ2-1; D is undetermined. The germline V and J ends were trimmed by 3 bases and 0 bases, with 7 bases remaining between them. The CDR3 loop spans 14 amino acids. Per the germline V gene, CDR1 is SGHDT and CDR2 is YYEEEE. The CDR3 is CASSSESSYNEQFF. The CDR3 bases are TGTGCCAGCAGCTCGGAGAGCTCCTACAATGAGCAGTTCTTC.

This clone was seen just once. The chain links TRBV5-1 to TRBJ2-1, with 13 positions matching TRBD2. This CDR3 is 16 amino acids long. Germline loops: CDR1 SGHRS, CDR2 YFSETQ. V shed 0 bases and J 8 bases; nucleotides not matched to a gene: 5. Written as DNA, the CDR3 is TGCGCCAGCAGCTTGGCCCGGACTAGCGGGAGCCATGAGCAGTTCTTC. The encoded protein is CASSLARTSGSHEQFF. Full variable domain (remainder filled in from reference TRBV5-1 and TRBJ2-1): KAGVTQTPRYLIKTRGQQVTLSCSPISGHRSVSWYQQTPGQGLQFLFEYFSETQRNKGNFPGRFSGRQFSNSRSEMNVSTLELGDSALYLCASSLARTSGSHEQFFGPGTRLTVL.

V gene TRBV27 combines with J gene TRBJ2-7, with TRBD2 as a possible D gene (6 bases). The V gene lost 3 bases and the J gene lost 4 bases, with 13 bases spanning the gap. The CDR3 covers 14 residues. Germline lookup yields CDR1 MNHEY and CDR2 SMNVEV (reference sequence). The CDR3 protein is CASSFGGIQYEQYF. In DNA form, the CDR3 reads TGTGCCAGCAGTTTTGGGGGGATCCAGTACGAGCAGTACTTC.

To note about this clone: At the DNA level, this CDR3 is encoded by other sequences in the same sample as well. J is TRBJ2-1 and V is TRBV4-3; TRBD1 is a possible D gene (6 bases). The CDR3 is 15 amino acids. V gave up 0 bases and J gave up 1 base, with 7 bases separating them. The germline V gene encodes CDR1 LGHNA and CDR2 YSLEER. This chain's CDR3 is CASSQDRGSYNEQFF. CDR3 in DNA: TGCGCCAGCAGCCAAGACAGGGGTTCCTACAATGAGCAGTTCTTC.

The genes are TRBV5-1 and TRBJ2-7; 13 bases are a match to TRBD2. With V trimmed by 3 bases and J by 2 bases, 2 bases remained unmatched. The germline CDR1 and CDR2 sequences are SGHRS and YFSETQ. The CDR3 has 15 residues. The CDR3 is CASSWTSGSPYEQYF. In DNA form, the CDR3 reads TGCGCCAGCAGCTGGACTAGCGGGAGCCCCTACGAGCAGTACTTC.

V is TRBV7-9 and J is TRBJ1-3; D unclear. This CDR3 region has 16 residues. Trimming cost V 1 base and J 4 bases, with 14 bases left between them. Germline V gene lookup returns CDR1 SEHNR and CDR2 FQNEAQ (reference sequence). The CDR3, as DNA: TGTGCCAGCAGCTTAGACCTGACCGGAGGAGGAAACACCATATATTTT. This translates into CASSLDLTGGGNTIYF.

On this clone: The same CDR3 arises from other DNA sequences in this sample as well. The chain recombines TRBV7-9 with TRBJ2-7; 9 bases map to TRBD1. This CDR3 spans 14 amino acids. The germline CDR1 and CDR2 sequences are SEHNR and FQNEAQ (reference sequence). V dropped 3 bases and J dropped 3; count of bases not matched to a gene: 3. The CDR3 sequence is CASSFPTGGYEQYF. The CDR3 DNA sequence: TGTGCCAGCAGCTTTCCGACAGGGGGCTACGAGCAGTACTTC.

The chain recombines TRBV28 with TRBJ1-5; tentative D call: TRBD1 (6 bases). Between the trimmed V and J ends, which lost 9 bases and 5 bases, there was a span of 11 bases. This CDR3 has 12 amino acids. Per the germline V gene, CDR1 is MDHEN and CDR2 is SYDVKM. The CDR3 DNA reads as TGTGCCAGTGGACAGCTAGATCAGCCCCAGCATTTT. It translates to CASGQLDQPQHF. The full variable domain, completed using reference TRBV28 and TRBJ1-5, is DVKVTQSSRYLVKRTGEKVFLECVQDMDHENMFWYRQDPGLGLRLIYFSYDVKMKEKGDIPEGYSVSREKKERFSLILESASTNQTSMYLCASGQLDQPQHFGDGTRLSIL.

This clone was counted once. The chain joins TRBV28 to TRBJ2-7, with TRBD1 identical over 10 bases. The CDR3 extends over 16 amino acids. V shed 6 bases, J shed 2 bases, and the junction held 10 bases outside the gene matches. The germline V gene encodes CDR1 MDHEN and CDR2 SYDVKM. DNA of the CDR3: TGTGCCAGCAGGCCCCGCCCTGGGACAGGGGCCTACGAGCAGTACTTC. Protein sequence: CASRPRPGTGAYEQYF.

The J gene is TRBJ2-3, the V gene TRBV30, with 10 nucleotides matching TRBD2. The CDR3 consists of 16 residues. Germline loops: CDR1 GTSNPN, CDR2 SVGIG (reference sequence). J lost 6 bases, V lost 3 bases, and 12 bases had no gene match. CDR3 sequence (DNA): TGTGCCTGGAGATCAAGACTAGCGGGCGATTGGGATACGCAGTATTTT. As protein: CAWRSRLAGDWDTQYF.

The chain is built from TRBV14 and TRBJ1-3, with D possibly being TRBD1 (6 bases). The V end lost 4 bases, the J end lost 5 bases, and 18 bases lay between the germline ends. Germline V CDR1 and CDR2: SGHDN, FVKESK. CDR3 length: 16 amino acids. The CDR3 is CASSPPGGLSRNTIYF. CDR3 nucleotide sequence: TGTGCCAGCAGCCCACCCGGGGGCCTTTCAAGAAACACCATATATTTT.

This sequence joins TRBV9 and TRBJ1-1; 7 bases line up with TRBD1. The germline V gene has CDR1 SGDLS and CDR2 YYNGEE. The CDR3 has 17 residues. V shed 3 bases and J 1 base; nucleotides not matched to a gene: 12. The CDR3, as DNA: TGTGCCAGCAGCGAGGCCCAGTACACAGGGGAGAACACTGAAGCTTTCTTT. Translated, it gives CASSEAQYTGENTEAFF.